The sequence of this T cell receptor (beta chain) was determined in a study of T cell repertoires in cytomegalovirus infection. Looking at the study overall: Indications came from public TCR beta signatures; they pointed to CMV infection and to a matching HLA type.

V shed 4 bases and J shed 5 bases, with 11 bases lying between them. In germline, CDR1 is SGHTA, CDR2 FQGNSA. CDR3 length equals 13 residues. As for this clonotype: Its antigen is unknown.

Study-level findings and limits: Public TCR beta family frequency separated CMV-and-HLA carriers, including in an independent cohort. The response measured ex vivo was dominated by TCR beta clonotypes (HLA-C-restricted and CMV-specific).

TCRdb re-derived calls from the reads in MiXCR, one entry per CDR3 protein. The table shows some 57,000 distinct CDR3 sequences, with 33% occurring only once. The sample taken for sequencing was PBMCs, sequenced either directly or after in vitro stimulation (not recorded which). The chain carries TRBV7-2 and TRBJ2-5; D unclear. This clonotype was sampled from a human donor in good health (CMV status not recorded). Some clones in this sample may be carry-over from other donors' samples. The chain's CDR3 is CASSSDAWETQYF. Written as DNA, the CDR3 is TGTGCCAGCAGCTCGGACGCCTGGGAGACCCAGTACTTC.